Sequencing of this T cell receptor beta chain was carried out in a study of blood T cell repertoires in COVID-19 (dated by TCRdb to 2020 to 2021). About the full investigation: Samples from collaborators originated in the United States, Italy and Spain and spanned both the acute and convalescent phases of COVID-19. HLA class I and class II types, where available, came from metadata supplied by the sample provider rather than from assay-based typing. A de-identified subject ID, COVID-19 status, age in years and sex were almost always included in the sample metadata. The material from the prospective study consisted of cDNA or gDNA derived from T cells, B-cell-depleted T cells, or PBMCs. The repertoires were released in a freely available public database meant as a resource for research on the immune response to SARS-CoV-2. Deeply sampled blood TCRbeta repertoires from subjects exposed to, actively infected with, or recovered from COVID-19 were included in the dataset. The samples were drawn from the first 160 participants of the ongoing ImmuneRACE study and from roughly 1,300 subjects provided by 6 global collaborators.

Notes on this clone: Its antigen target is currently unknown. No much larger clone is present one base from it, and per-base qualities are unavailable.

What the study reported, not specific to this receptor: How much clinical and demographic metadata was included differed by source and by participant, and the metadata was provided uncurated.

In the prospective study, participants were about 18 to 95 years old, resided in around 25 geographic areas of the United States, and were enrolled through a virtual design. Cohort assignment in the prospective study relied on participant-reported clinical history from a screening survey and a study questionnaire. Mobile phlebotomists in the prospective study collected whole blood, serum and a nasopharyngeal or oropharyngeal swab from every participant. Additional blood draws and questionnaires over an approximately 2-month period could optionally be provided by prospective study participants. Before DNA extraction, blood samples from the prospective study were shipped at room temperature or frozen. From its cysteine to its phenylalanine, the CDR3 spans 13 amino acids. Only the CDR3 region is kept as DNA, spanning 39 bases read in frame from base 1. V is reduced by 4 bases and J by 0 bases, leaving a spacing of 7 bases between them. From a lookup of the germline V gene, CDR1 and CDR2 are SGHTA and FQGNSA.

TCRbeta CDR3 regions were amplified from genomic DNA by means of the immunoSEQ Assay, a bias-controlled multiplex PCR. In the source study's methods: The number of nucleated cells in each sample was estimated from the amplification of reference gene primers within the assay. To quantify the absolute abundance of each unique TCRbeta CDR3 rearrangement, sequence reads were collapsed and filtered. Productive Simpson clonality was computed per sample as the square root of Simpson's diversity index over productive rearrangements. The clones in this table, taken by TCRdb from immuneACCESS, are in-frame only. Not every clone is retained; where verified, under half of the shortfall comes from an unresolved V gene, and the cause of the rest is unknown. V and J calls and clone size are as listed in that table; D and trimming were resolved from the DNA. In all, the sample holds approximately 450,000 clones, and 87% of those were seen once. Almost 2% of the sample rests with the top ten.

This clonotype was sampled from a woman aged 18-30 years with acute COVID-19. Sequenced input: PBMCs or T cells enriched from blood (not recorded which). The sequence is built from TRBV7-2 and TRBJ2-7; the D segment cannot be called with confidence. The DNA sequence is given as TGTGCCAGCAGCTCGTCTAACTCCTACGAGCAGTACTTC. Its protein is CASSSSNSYEQYF.